Listed below are T cell receptor beta chains from one sample, sequenced in a study of T cell clonotyping in hematopoietic cell transplantation. The repertoire was sequenced with immunoSEQ multiplex PCR; TCRdb's copy has only in-frame clones and lacks some. The repertoire holds about 16,000 clones, with 85% to 90% as singletons. Sequencing used peripheral blood mononuclear cells. The origin of the receptors is a man aged 50-60 years in good health. Some clones in this sample may be carry-over from other donors' samples. Each CDR3 is given with its conserved first and last residue. The D gene is left open where the match is weak. Size values are once, few and many counts, or a class for expanded clones, and some rows have none.

D gene	clone size	V gene	J gene	CDR3 DNA	CDR3 protein
NA	NA	TRBV18	TRBJ1-5	TGTGCCAGCTCACCTACTAGAAATCAGCCCCAGCATTTT	CASSPTRNQPQHF
TRBD2	NA	TRBV2	TRBJ2-3	TGTGCCAGCAGGCGGGAGGGACTTGGGGGAGATACGCAGTATTTT	CASRREGLGGDTQYF
TRBD1	NA	TRBV4-1	TRBJ2-7	TGCGCCAGCAGCCAAACAGGGGGCGTCTCCTACGAGCAGTACTTC	CASSQTGGVSYEQYF
TRBD1	NA	TRBV27	TRBJ1-6	TGTGCCAGCAGAACCGACAGGGGAGTTTCACCCCTCCACTTT	CASRTDRGVSPLHF
NA	NA	TRBV5-8	TRBJ1-2	TGTGCCAGCAGCTTGTGGGACCGGAACTATGGCTACACCTTC	CASSLWDRNYGYTF
TRBD2	once	TRBV27	TRBJ2-7	TGTGCCAGCAGGCAAGCGGGGGCCAGCTCCTACGAGCAGTACTTC	CASRQAGASSYEQYF
NA	NA	TRBV29-1	TRBJ2-3	TGCAGCGTTGATCAGGGTAGCGCTAGTACAGATACGCAGTATTTT	CSVDQGSASTDTQYF
NA	NA	TRBV25-1	TRBJ1-4	TGTGCCAGCAGTGAATGGGGAACTAATGAAAAACTGTTTTTT	CASSEWGTNEKLFF
NA	NA	TRBV2	TRBJ1-4	TGTGCCAGCAGTACGACAGGCGCTACGGAAAAACTGTTTTTT	CASSTTGATEKLFF
NA	NA	TRBV7-6	TRBJ1-3	TGTGCCAGCAGCCACCGCAGGGCTGGAAACACCATATATTTT	CASSHRRAGNTIYF
NA	NA	TRBV28	TRBJ1-5	TGTGCCAGCAGTTTAGAGTGGGTCCAGCCCCAGCATTTT	CASSLEWVQPQHF
NA	NA	TRBV11-3	TRBJ1-1	TGTGCCAGCCACTTTCTGAGGGGAAGTTCGAACACTGAAGCTTTCTTT	CASHFLRGSSNTEAFF
NA	NA	TRBV28	TRBJ2-5	TGTGCCAGCAGTTTATGGGGGACTGCGGGGAAAGAGACCCAGTACTTC	CASSLWGTAGKETQYF
NA	NA	TRBV19	TRBJ1-2	TGTGCCAGTACCCCTGACAGGTACTATGGCTACACCTTC	CASTPDRYYGYTF
NA	NA	TRBV25-1	TRBJ1-2	TGTGCCAGCAGTGCCCAGTCCTATGGCTACACCTTC	CASSAQSYGYTF
NA	NA	TRBV6-1	TRBJ1-2	TGTGCCAGCGAAGGAGGCTATGGCTACACCTTC	CASEGGYGYTF
NA	once	TRBV19	TRBJ1-2	TGTGCCAGTAGTATGGAGGGCCCTTGGGATGGCTACACCTTC	CASSMEGPWDGYTF
TRBD1	NA	TRBV9	TRBJ1-6	TGTGCCAGTAATACAGGGGCAGGTTCACCCCTCCACTTT	CASNTGAGSPLHF
NA	NA	TRBV28	TRBJ1-5	TGTGCCAGCAGTTTAATCGGGTCCCCGAGCAATCAGCCCCAGCATTTT	CASSLIGSPSNQPQHF
NA	NA	TRBV2	TRBJ2-6	TGTGCCAGCATCTTACGGGGTGTGGGGGCCAACGTCCTGACTTTC	CASILRGVGANVLTF
TRBD1	NA	TRBV18	TRBJ1-4	TGTGCCAGCGCGGGGACAGGAACTAATGAAAAACTGTTTTTT	CASAGTGTNEKLFF
NA	NA	TRBV20-1	TRBJ1-1	TGCAGTGCCCCGAGGAGTACTGAAGCTTTCTTT	CSAPRSTEAFF
NA	NA	TRBV2	TRBJ1-5	TGTGCCAGCAGTTCCCCGAATAGGGGTCTGGGCAATCAGCCCCAGCATTTT	CASSSPNRGLGNQPQHF
TRBD2	NA	TRBV6-1	TRBJ2-2	TGTGCCAGCAGTGATCTAGCGGGGGGGCTTACCGGGGAGCTGTTTTTT	CASSDLAGGLTGELFF
TRBD1	NA	TRBV2	TRBJ2-7	TGTGCCAGCAGCCCGCGGACAGGGAGCTCCTACGAGCAGTACTTC	CASSPRTGSSYEQYF
NA	NA	TRBV30	TRBJ2-7	TGTGCCTGGAGCCAGGAGCCCTCCTACGAGCAGTACTTC	CAWSQEPSYEQYF
TRBD1	NA	TRBV4-2	TRBJ1-1	TGTGCCAGCAGCCAAGCGACAGGGGCTTCGAACACTGAAGCTTTCTTT	CASSQATGASNTEAFF
NA	NA	TRBV5-1	TRBJ2-2	TGCGCCAGCAGCTTCAAGGGGGGCCCCGGGGAGCTGTTTTTT	CASSFKGGPGELFF
TRBD2	NA	TRBV2	TRBJ2-1	TGTGCCAGCAGTGAACGCATGGGACTAGTCCGGGACAATGAGCAGTTCTTC	CASSERMGLVRDNEQFF